This record concerns one T cell receptor beta chain sequence. This entry comes from a study of T cells in women clearing cervical HPV infection. Libraries were prepared by immunoSEQ multiplex PCR; TCRdb keeps only in-frame clonotypes and omits some of them. The table lists tens of thousands of clones. The TCR comes from a woman between 18 and 70 years old with a cervical HPV16 infection that either progressed to CIN3+ or cleared (not recorded which). The sequenced sample consisted of blood buffy coat.

The sequenced part of the CDR3 DNA is TGTGCCAGCAGCCGGGGAGGCACCGGAGAGACC. As protein: CASSRGGTGET. Given in full, the CDR3 is CASSRGGTGETQYF. V usage is TRBV7-2 and J usage is TRBJ2-5, with a weak D call TRBD2 (6 bases). The CDR3 end lies 3 residues beyond the end of the read and is filled in from the germline J gene. The CDR3 is 14 residues long. V was pared by 5 bases and J by 4 bases, with 14 bases between. CDR1 SGHTA and CDR2 FQGNSA come from the germline V gene.